This record looks at one T cell receptor (beta chain) sequence and its context. What it binds is not known. The CDR3 is made up of 14 amino acids. Germline CDR1 and CDR2: SGHNT and YYREEE (reference sequence). With 4 bases removed from V and 6 bases from J, the gap between germline ends came to 17 bases. The PCR made use of 60 Vbeta and 13 Jbeta primers. Profiled with immunoSEQ multiplex PCR; TCRdb holds only in-frame clones, not every one. This table has about 160,000 clones, about 80% appearing once. This sample was taken from a study of cytomegalovirus exposure and HLA in healthy donors. Study results and limitations: The likely explanation for a cluster of highly shared sequence variants was sequencing artifact. In a later analysis, specific HLA alleles were associated with 16,000 or so TCR beta sequences at a 0.05 false discovery rate. Immune exposure data for these donors was limited to CMV serostatus.

Nominally healthy donors provided the samples, though records likely missed some immune exposures. The rearrangement links TRBV5-4 to TRBJ2-7, with D maybe TRBD2 (7 bases). The sequenced sample was PBMCs. This receptor was obtained from a man aged 40-49 years in good health and CMV-seropositive. CDR3 region: CASSAGDIEREQYF. CDR3 sequence (DNA): TGTGCCAGCAGCGCGGGGGACATCGAGCGCGAGCAGTACTTC. Based on the CDR3 plus reference TRBV5-4 and TRBJ2-7, the full variable domain is ETGVTQSPTHLIKTRGQQVTLRCSSQSGHNTVSWYQQALGQGPQFIFQYYREEENGRGNFPPRFSGLQFPNYSSELNVNALELDDSALYLCASSAGDIEREQYFGPGTRLTVT.